This record concerns one TCR beta chain sequence. The table came from immunoSEQ multiplex PCR; TCRdb's copy has only in-frame clones and leaves some out. Altogether about 160,000 clones are present, roughly 86% being singletons, with the ten largest covering roughly 5.5%. This sample was included in a study of T cell responses to AZD1222 COVID-19 vaccine. Germline V gene sequence: CDR1 SGHTA, CDR2 FQGNSA. The CDR3 spans 15 residues. Trimming at V came to 5 bases and at J to 0 bases, leaving 6 bases not matched to a gene. The TCR comes from an adult in good health. The chain combines TRBV7-2 with TRBJ2-5, with 7 bases identical to TRBD1. Sequenced material: peripheral blood, taken on day 0 of AZD1222 vaccination. The CDR3 spells CASSEQGWHQETQYF. In DNA, the CDR3 is TGTGCCAGCAGCGAACAGGGGTGGCACCAAGAGACCCAGTACTTC.